This TCR beta chain derives from a study of lymphopenia after photon versus proton radiotherapy (dated by TCRdb to the late 2010s). Context from the whole study: The immunological effects of photon versus proton radiation therapy were compared in patients with gastrointestinal tumors who developed high-grade lymphopenia. The cohort comprised some 20 patients with gastrointestinal tumors who received either photon or proton therapy and then developed lymphopenia. The goal of the study was to characterize the differences between the two radiation modalities in how they affect the immune system.

Here is what the overall study found, with its caveats: Relative stability during treatment was observed in proton-treated patients, whereas loss of naive T cells and TCR diversity and gain of effector/memory populations were observed in photon-treated patients. The authors looked at the survival association only in patients who died, and they framed better survival with proton therapy as a possibility rather than a demonstrated result. Across the cohort, among patients who died, a greater drop in TCR diversity after the nadir was inversely correlated with overall survival time. Once the lymphocyte count had reached its nadir, the repertoires of photon-treated patients showed oligoclonal expansion, particularly of CD8+ Temra cells, and this expansion drove the decline in diversity.

Libraries were prepared through the immunoSEQ multiplex PCR assay. Deep sequencing of rearranged TCR beta loci, alongside multiparametric flow cytometry, was used to profile T cell repertoires. The table comes from immuneACCESS by way of TCRdb, which keeps in-frame sequences with V and J called. Part of the clones is missing from these tables; in studies checked, under half for an unresolved V gene and the rest for unknown reasons. Recorded for this sample are tens of thousands of clones; approximately 87% of them occurred a single time. The ten biggest clones cover roughly 48% of the sample. A single count supports this clone. There is no known antigen for this receptor. Base qualities are not at hand, and no much larger clone is one base apart. The TCR comes from an older woman with cholangiocarcinoma. Some clones in this sample may be carry-over from other donors' samples. This sample comprised peripheral blood, obtained from a patient treated with proton-based radiotherapy.

The CDR3 region has the sequence CASSTTDSYQPQHF. At the DNA level, the sequence is TGTGCCAGCAGTACCACAGACAGCTATCAGCCCCAGCATTTT. The rearranged chain carries TRBV6-6 and TRBJ1-5; the D gene is perhaps TRBD1, from 5 matching bases. Taken from cysteine to phenylalanine, the CDR3 has 14 residues. Here the CDR3 DNA is all that survives: 42 bases in frame from base 1. The junction shows trimming of 5 bases on V and 5 bases on J, plus 13 bases between the germline ends. The germline V gene (reference sequence) gives CDR1 as MNHNY and CDR2 as SVGAGI.